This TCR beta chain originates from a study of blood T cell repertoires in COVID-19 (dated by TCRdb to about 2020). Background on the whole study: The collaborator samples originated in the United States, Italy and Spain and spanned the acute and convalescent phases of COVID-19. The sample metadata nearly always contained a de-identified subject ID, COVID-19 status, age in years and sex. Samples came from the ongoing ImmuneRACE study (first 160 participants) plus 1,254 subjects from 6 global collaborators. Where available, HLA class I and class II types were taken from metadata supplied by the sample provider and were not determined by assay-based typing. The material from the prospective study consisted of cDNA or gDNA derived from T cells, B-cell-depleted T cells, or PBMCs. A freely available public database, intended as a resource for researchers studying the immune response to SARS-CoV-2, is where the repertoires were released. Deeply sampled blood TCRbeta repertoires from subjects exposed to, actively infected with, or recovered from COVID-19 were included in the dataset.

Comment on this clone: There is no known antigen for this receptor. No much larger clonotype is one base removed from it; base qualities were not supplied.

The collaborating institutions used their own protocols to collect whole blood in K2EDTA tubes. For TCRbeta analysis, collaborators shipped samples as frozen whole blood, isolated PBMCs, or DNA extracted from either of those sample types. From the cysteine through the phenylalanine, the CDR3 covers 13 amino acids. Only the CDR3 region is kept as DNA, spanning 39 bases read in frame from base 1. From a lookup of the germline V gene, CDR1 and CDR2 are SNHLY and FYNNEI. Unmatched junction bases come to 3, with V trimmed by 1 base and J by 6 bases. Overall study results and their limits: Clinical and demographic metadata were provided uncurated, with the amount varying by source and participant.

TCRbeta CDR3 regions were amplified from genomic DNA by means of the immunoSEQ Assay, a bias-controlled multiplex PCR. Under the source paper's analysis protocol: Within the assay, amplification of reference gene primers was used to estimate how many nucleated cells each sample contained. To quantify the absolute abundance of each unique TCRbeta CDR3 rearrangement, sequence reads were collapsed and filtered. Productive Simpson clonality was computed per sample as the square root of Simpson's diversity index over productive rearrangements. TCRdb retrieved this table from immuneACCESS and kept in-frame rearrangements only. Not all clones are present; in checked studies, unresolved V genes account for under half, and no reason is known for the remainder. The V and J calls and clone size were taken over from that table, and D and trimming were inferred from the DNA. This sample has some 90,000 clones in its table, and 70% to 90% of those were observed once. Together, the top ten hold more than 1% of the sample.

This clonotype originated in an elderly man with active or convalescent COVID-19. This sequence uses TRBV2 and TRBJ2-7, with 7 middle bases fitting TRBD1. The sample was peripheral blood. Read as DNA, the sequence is TGTGCCAGCAGTGAAGAAGGGGGCGGCGAGCAGTACTTC. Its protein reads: CASSEEGGGEQYF.